One sample yielded the 30 T cell receptor beta chains listed below, sequenced in a study of cytomegalovirus exposure and HLA in healthy donors. Use of 60 Vbeta and 13 Jbeta primers characterized the PCR. The method was immunoSEQ multiplex PCR; TCRdb's version includes in-frame clones alone and lacks a portion of them. The sample includes approximately 120,000 clones, 69% of them seen just once. The sample consisted of PBMCs. These receptor sequences come from a woman in her 70s in good health and CMV-seropositive.

The rearrangement uses TRBV2 and TRBJ1-1; D possibly corresponds to TRBD1 (6 bases). The CDR3 runs to 15 residues. V was pared by 5 bases and J by 1 base, with 14 bases between. Germline CDR1 and CDR2: SNHLY and FYNNEI. CDR3: CASSTGVQGNTEAFF. The CDR3 nucleotides are TGTGCCAGCAGTACAGGTGTACAGGGGAACACTGAAGCTTTCTTT.

This chain links TRBV15 with TRBJ2-7, with 13 bases that match TRBD2. The germline V gene encodes CDR1 LNHNV and CDR2 YYDKDF (reference sequence). J lost 4 bases, V lost 4 bases, and 7 bases had no gene match. This CDR3 has 16 residues. This CDR3 reads CATSTRGLAGSYEQYF. CDR3 nucleotides: TGTGCCACCAGCACCAGGGGACTAGCGGGGTCGTACGAGCAGTACTTC.

The chain is built from TRBV29-1 and TRBJ2-7; TRBD1 agrees at 9 bases. J gave up 13 bases and V 5 bases, and 6 bases lay outside the gene matches. CDR1 is SQVTM and CDR2 is ANQGSEA in the germline V gene. There are 10 residues in the CDR3. The CDR3 is CSVYLDRGYF. In DNA form, the CDR3 reads TGCAGCGTTTATCTGGACAGGGGATACTTC.

The chain combines TRBV6-1 with TRBJ2-7; D gene uncertain. The V gene's germline CDR1 is MNHNS and CDR2 SASEGT. This CDR3 is 12 amino acids long. V was cut by 5 bases and J by 2 bases, with 7 bases left in between. The CDR3 DNA follows: TGTGCCAGCAGTCTGTCAGCCTACGAGCAGTACTTC. Residues: CASSLSAYEQYF.

CDR3 bases: TGCGCCAGCAGCTTGAGGTTCGGCGGGGGCGCAACAGGCGGGGAGCTGTTTTTT. Translated: CASSLRFGGGATGGELFF. The V and J genes are TRBV5-1 and TRBJ2-2, with D possibly matching TRBD2 (7 bases). Trimming removed 1 base from V and 7 bases from J, with 23 bases in between. CDR3 length: 18 amino acids. Germline V gene data show CDR1 as SGHRS and CDR2 as YFSETQ.

The rearrangement uses TRBV6-1 and TRBJ1-1; D perhaps matches TRBD1 (5 bases). Trimming cost V 7 bases and J 2 bases, with 11 bases left between them. The germline V gene has CDR1 MNHNS and CDR2 SASEGT. The CDR3 contains 13 residues. Here the CDR3 DNA reads TGTGCCAGCACCTTGACAGTTAACACTGAAGCTTTCTTT. Translation gives CASTLTVNTEAFF.

Note on this clone: The same CDR3 also results from other DNA sequences found in this sample. The gene calls are TRBV6-5 and TRBJ2-6; 7 nucleotides agree with TRBD1. V gave up 6 bases and J gave up 4 bases; unmatched junction bases: 6. The CDR3 sequence is 15 residues long. Germline lookup yields CDR1 MNHEY and CDR2 SVGAGI. The CDR3 loop reads CASSYRGSGANVLTF. As DNA, the CDR3 is TGTGCCAGCAGCTACAGGGGCTCAGGGGCCAACGTCCTGACTTTC.

J is TRBJ1-1 and V is TRBV27, with D uncertain. Deletions cut 5 bases from V and 4 bases from J, with 14 bases between. Per the germline V gene, CDR1 is MNHEY and CDR2 is SMNVEV (reference sequence). The CDR3 runs to 14 residues. This chain's CDR3 is CASSPATGSTEAFF. In DNA form, the CDR3 reads TGTGCCAGCAGTCCCGCCACCGGGAGCACTGAAGCTTTCTTT.

The chain combines TRBV30 with TRBJ1-1, with 7 bases identical to TRBD1. Germline V lookup: CDR1 GTSNPN, CDR2 SVGIG (reference sequence). V shed 8 bases, J shed 3 bases, and the junction held 6 bases outside the gene matches. The CDR3 covers 12 residues. As DNA, the CDR3 is TGTGCCGGACGACAGGGACACACTGAAGCTTTCTTT. It yields the protein CAGRQGHTEAFF.

CDR3 amino acids: CASSPTGSNQPQHF. Here the CDR3 DNA reads TGTGCCAGCAGCCCGACAGGGAGCAATCAGCCCCAGCATTTT. The chain couples TRBV6-5 to TRBJ1-5, with TRBD1 identical over 7 bases. J gave up 1 base and V 6 bases, and 3 bases lay outside the gene matches. Germline loops: CDR1 MNHEY, CDR2 SVGAGI. The CDR3 has 14 amino acids.

This clone was detected only a few times. Sequence at one end of the junction differs from germline and may be a read error. The chain employs TRBV29-1 and TRBJ2-1; D not resolved. Per the germline V gene, CDR1 is SQVTM and CDR2 is ANQGSEA. This CDR3 has 8 amino acids. Here the CDR3 reads CAQDEQFF. The CDR3 nucleotides read TGTGCCCAGGATGAGCAGTTCTTC.

The chain uses TRBV27 and TRBJ1-6, with TRBD1 matching 7 bases. Germline lookup yields CDR1 MNHEY and CDR2 SMNVEV (reference sequence). The trim removed 5 bases at V and 6 bases at J, leaving 4 bases unmatched. CDR3 length: 14 residues. Here the CDR3 reads CASSPDRANSPLHF. The CDR3 DNA follows: TGTGCCAGCAGTCCTGACAGGGCTAATTCACCCCTCCACTTT.

The chain links TRBV10-3 to TRBJ2-5, with D maybe TRBD1 (6 bases). The CDR3 spans 14 residues. The V gene's germline CDR1 is ENHRY and CDR2 SYGVKD. V shed 4 bases and J shed 4 bases, with 13 bases lying between them. For the CDR3, the DNA is TGTGCCATCAGTGCTGGGGCAGGGGTAGAGACCCAGTACTTC. Encoded protein: CAISAGAGVETQYF.

This chain uses TRBV19 with TRBJ1-4; 9 bases are shared with TRBD1. The CDR3 consists of 14 residues. CDR1 is LNHDA and CDR2 is SQIVND in the germline V gene (reference sequence). V dropped 7 bases and J dropped 8; count of bases not matched to a gene: 8. In DNA form, the CDR3 reads TGTGCCAGTACGGGAGGGACAGGGTACGAAAAACTGTTTTTT. Residues: CASTGGTGYEKLFF.

This clone appeared a few times. V gene TRBV7-2 combines with J gene TRBJ1-5; D gene unclear. This CDR3 spans 17 amino acids. Per the germline V gene, CDR1 is SGHTA and CDR2 is FQGNSA. Trimming took 6 bases from V and 0 from J, leaving 18 bases between them. The CDR3 bases are TGTGCCAGCAGTTTTGCTGGGCAGGTCACTAGCAATCAGCCCCAGCATTTT. Its protein is CASSFAGQVTSNQPQHF.

There are a few counts of this clone. This chain uses TRBV4-1 with TRBJ2-7, with D possibly being TRBD2 (6 bases). The germline CDR1 and CDR2 sequences are MGHRA and YSYEKL. The CDR3 consists of 14 residues. Trimming pared 4 bases from V and 5 bases from J, leaving 15 bases between. This CDR3 reads CASSPGLRNHEQYF. The CDR3, as DNA: TGCGCCAGCAGCCCGGGACTCCGGAACCACGAGCAGTACTTC.

The J gene is TRBJ1-6, the V gene TRBV30; TRBD1 aligns across 10 bases. CDR1 GTSNPN and CDR2 SVGIG come from the germline V gene (reference sequence). The V segment lost 3 bases and the J segment 8 bases; nucleotides outside the gene matches: 7. The CDR3 has 15 residues. CDR3 residues: CAWSGQGGSYSPLHF. Written as DNA, the CDR3 is TGTGCCTGGAGCGGACAGGGGGGCTCCTATTCACCCCTCCACTTT.

The V and J genes are TRBV11-2 and TRBJ1-1; possible D gene TRBD1, 5 bases. V shed 6 bases and J shed 5 bases, with 10 bases lying between them. In germline, CDR1 is SGHAT, CDR2 FQNNGV. The CDR3 runs to 12 residues. The CDR3 bases are TGTGCCAGCAGGGGGGGGTATACTGAAGCTTTCTTT. It specifies CASRGGYTEAFF.

This clone was counted between two and nine times. The V and J genes are TRBV4-1 and TRBJ1-3; possibly TRBD1 for D (5 bases). CDR1 is MGHRA, CDR2 YSYEKL, per germline. V shed 2 bases and J shed 0 bases, with 14 bases lying between them. The CDR3 has 17 residues. CDR3 amino acids: CASSQTTERLSGNTIYF. The CDR3 DNA is TGCGCCAGCAGCCAAACGACAGAACGACTCTCTGGAAACACCATATATTTT.

The J gene is TRBJ1-1, the V gene TRBV4-1; D remains unclear. The V gene's germline CDR1 is MGHRA and CDR2 YSYEKL. The CDR3 loop spans 14 amino acids. V shed 7 bases and J shed 2 bases, with 14 bases lying between them. The CDR3, as DNA: TGCGCCAGCAAAACAACCGGGGTTAACACTGAAGCTTTCTTT. Translated: CASKTTGVNTEAFF.

The gene calls are TRBV7-2 and TRBJ1-5; weak D call: TRBD1 (5 bases). The CDR3 sequence is 17 residues long. With 4 bases removed from V and 2 bases from J, the gap between germline ends came to 18 bases. The germline V gene encodes CDR1 SGHTA and CDR2 FQGNSA. Here the CDR3 reads CASSSKDGQNGNQPQHF. The CDR3 bases are TGTGCCAGCAGCTCCAAGGACGGACAAAACGGCAATCAGCCCCAGCATTTT.

This clone was observed a few times. This rearrangement joins TRBV30 to TRBJ2-3; no reliable D call. The V end was cut by 3 bases, the J end by 0 bases, with 4 bases between. Germline CDR1 is GTSNPN and CDR2 is SVGIG (reference sequence). This CDR3 is 12 amino acids long. This chain's CDR3 is CAWRESTDTQYF. The CDR3 DNA is TGTGCCTGGAGAGAGAGCACAGATACGCAGTATTTT.

This clone was detected only a few times. The chain recombines TRBV7-2 with TRBJ2-5; D uncertain. V was clipped by 7 bases and J by 5 bases, with 11 bases between them. The CDR3 covers 12 residues. Germline V gives CDR1 SGHTA, CDR2 FQGNSA. The CDR3 loop is CASNRVSETQYF. CDR3 DNA sequence: TGTGCCAGCAACAGAGTTTCGGAGACCCAGTACTTC.

The gene calls are TRBV7-2 and TRBJ2-7; TRBD1 agrees at 9 bases. This CDR3 contains 15 residues. Per the germline V gene, CDR1 is SGHTA and CDR2 is FQGNSA. Trimming removed 5 bases from V and 4 bases from J; junction bases left unmatched: 9. As DNA, the CDR3 is TGTGCCAGCAGCCAGAGCACCGGGACAGGGTACGAGCAGTACTTC. The encoded protein is CASSQSTGTGYEQYF.

The chain couples TRBV25-1 to TRBJ2-7; TRBD1 agrees at 12 bases. With 5 bases clipped from V and 7 bases from J, the junction kept 9 bases outside the gene matches. The CDR3 runs to 15 residues. Per the germline V gene, CDR1 is MGHDK and CDR2 is SYGVNS. The CDR3 spells CASSNPGQGAWEQYF. In DNA, the CDR3 is TGTGCCAGCAGTAATCCGGGACAGGGGGCTTGGGAGCAGTACTTC.

V and J are TRBV7-2 and TRBJ2-7; TRBD2 aligns across 9 bases. The junction had 19 bases not matched to a gene; V was cut back by 8 bases and J by 2 bases. The CDR3 spans 18 residues. CDR1 is SGHTA, CDR2 FQGNSA, per germline. CDR3 coding DNA: TGTGCCAGCTATGACCCGGGACTAGCAGGGAGGGGTGCCTACGAGCAGTACTTC. This encodes CASYDPGLAGRGAYEQYF.

This clone showed up just a few times. The chain couples TRBV14 to TRBJ1-1; possibly TRBD1 for D (5 bases). V lost 5 bases and J 6 bases, leaving 19 bases between the germline ends. The germline gives CDR1 SGHDN, CDR2 FVKESK. This CDR3 region has 15 residues. The CDR3 is CASSGFLGEGAEAFF. CDR3 coding DNA: TGTGCCAGCAGCGGATTTCTAGGGGAAGGGGCTGAAGCTTTCTTT.

The chain recombines TRBV7-2 with TRBJ1-1; no reliable D call. Germline assignment: CDR1 SGHTA and CDR2 FQGNSA. CDR3 length: 13 amino acids. The germline V and J ends were trimmed by 5 bases and 4 bases, with 11 bases remaining between them. The CDR3 loop is CASSPIEGTEAFF. CDR3 in DNA: TGTGCCAGCAGCCCCATAGAGGGCACTGAAGCTTTCTTT.

V gene TRBV27 combines with J gene TRBJ2-3; 7 bases fit TRBD2. V lost 7 bases and J lost 5; bases outside the gene matches: 15. Germline values: CDR1 MNHEY, CDR2 SMNVEV (reference sequence). There are 16 residues in the CDR3. CDR3 in amino acids: CASTSYLGGGGDTQYF. In nucleotides, the CDR3 is TGTGCCAGCACTTCCTACCTCGGCGGGGGTGGAGATACGCAGTATTTT.

The V call is TRBV10-3, the J call TRBJ2-7; D call uncertain. Trimming stripped 0 bases from V and 2 bases from J, with 11 bases between. The CDR3 spans 15 residues. The V gene's germline CDR1 is ENHRY and CDR2 SYGVKD. CDR3 in DNA: TGTGCCATCAGTGAGTCAGCGATTCCCGCCTACGAGCAGTACTTC. It is translated as CAISESAIPAYEQYF.